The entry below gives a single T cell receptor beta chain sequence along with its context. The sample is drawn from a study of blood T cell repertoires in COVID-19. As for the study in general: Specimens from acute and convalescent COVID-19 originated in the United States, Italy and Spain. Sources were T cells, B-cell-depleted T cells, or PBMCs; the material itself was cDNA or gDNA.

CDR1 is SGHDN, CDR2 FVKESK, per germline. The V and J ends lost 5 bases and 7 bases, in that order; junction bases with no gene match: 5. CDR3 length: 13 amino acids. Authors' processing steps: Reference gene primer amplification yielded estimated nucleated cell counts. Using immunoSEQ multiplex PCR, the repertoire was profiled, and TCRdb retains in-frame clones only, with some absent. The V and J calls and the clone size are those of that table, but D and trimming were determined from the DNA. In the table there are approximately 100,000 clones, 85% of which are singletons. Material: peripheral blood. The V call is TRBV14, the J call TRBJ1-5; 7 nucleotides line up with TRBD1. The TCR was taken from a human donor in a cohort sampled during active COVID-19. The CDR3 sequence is CASSGQGGQPQHF. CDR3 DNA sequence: TGTGCCAGCAGCGGTCAGGGGGGACAGCCCCAGCATTTT.